Listed here is a single T cell receptor (beta chain). The antigen is not known. The record originates from a study of blood T cells in healthy people across ages. Turning to the study itself: Through template switching, about one barcoded beta molecule was captured per two T cells, as measured in model experiments. The study, taken as a whole, reports: Among T cells, TCR beta diversity per million cells dropped roughly linearly as age rose.

Alongside a J-beta primer mix, a sample-barcoded 5' primer served in a second PCR lasting 7 to 11 cycles. MiXCR, applied by TCRdb to the 5' RACE reads, yields one record per CDR3 protein. The sample lists about 1,000,000 distinct CDR3 sequences, 45% occurring once. CDR1 is SGHRS and CDR2 is YFSETQ in the germline V gene. The CDR3 loop spans 15 amino acids. With V trimmed by 4 bases and J by 5 bases, 9 bases remained unmatched. The chain has TRBV5-1 and TRBJ2-3; 8 bases align to TRBD2. The sequence was obtained from an older woman in good health. Source material: blood. The CDR3 region is CASSRTSGTKDTQYF. In nucleotides, the CDR3 is TGCGCCAGCAGCCGAACTAGCGGTACAAAAGATACGCAGTATTTT.